Presented here are 19 T cell receptor beta chains from one specimen sequenced in a study of cytomegalovirus exposure and HLA in healthy donors. Vbeta (60) and Jbeta (13) primers were used in the PCR. Libraries were prepared by immunoSEQ multiplex PCR; TCRdb keeps only in-frame clonotypes and omits some of them. The data show roughly 200,000 clones, around 88% seen once. Specimen: PBMCs. All receptors come from a man aged 40-55 years in good health and CMV-seropositive.

Only one count was recorded for this clone. V and J are TRBV10-3 and TRBJ1-2; D is perhaps TRBD1 (6 bases). In germline, CDR1 is ENHRY, CDR2 SYGVKD. The length of the CDR3 is 13 residues. V lost 3 bases and J lost 7, with 12 bases in between. This chain's CDR3 is CAISDLQGVGYTF. The CDR3 nucleotides are TGTGCCATCAGTGACCTACAGGGTGTTGGCTACACCTTC.

The chain employs TRBV15 and TRBJ2-1; 9 bases map to TRBD2. In germline, CDR1 is LNHNV, CDR2 YYDKDF (reference sequence). The V gene end was trimmed by 0 bases and the J gene end by 7 bases; junction bases not matched to a gene: 4. CDR3 size: 15 residues. This CDR3 reads CATSRDHLAGNEQFF. CDR3 DNA: TGTGCCACCAGCAGAGATCATCTAGCGGGGAATGAGCAGTTCTTC.

The rearrangement joins TRBV7-8 to TRBJ2-1, with 10 bases matching TRBD2. The CDR3 runs 15 residues. Germline CDR1 reads SGHVS; CDR2 reads FQNEAQ. V shed 7 bases, J shed 5 bases, and the junction held 8 bases outside the gene matches. The CDR3 coding sequence is TGTGCCAGCATGGGTCTAGCGGGAGTAGACAATGAGCAGTTCTTC. Translating gives CASMGLAGVDNEQFF.

This clone turned up a few times. V gene TRBV5-1 combines with J gene TRBJ2-1; D is ambiguous. Trimming pared 2 bases from V and 4 bases from J, leaving 7 bases between. The germline V gene has CDR1 SGHRS and CDR2 YFSETQ. This CDR3 is 13 amino acids long. The CDR3 DNA reads as TGCGCCAGCAGCTTCGACATTTACAATGAGCAGTTCTTC. It codes for CASSFDIYNEQFF.

The chain couples TRBV6-1 to TRBJ1-1; the match to TRBD1 covers 10 bases. The germline CDR1 and CDR2 sequences are MNHNS and SASEGT. This CDR3 region has 14 residues. J lost 6 bases, V lost 6 bases, and 7 bases had no gene match. CDR3 residues: CASSRDRGAAEAFF. The DNA for the CDR3 is TGTGCCAGCAGCAGGGACAGGGGCGCGGCTGAAGCTTTCTTT.

On this clone itself: The junction departs from the called germline gene at one end, perhaps through a read error. The chain employs TRBV7-7 and TRBJ2-5; TRBD1 aligns across 7 bases. From germline, CDR1 is SSHAT and CDR2 FNYEAQ (reference sequence). CDR3 size: 13 residues. The CDR3: CASSFWTGETQYF. The CDR3 nucleotides read TGTGCTAGCAGCTTTTGGACAGGAGAGACCCAGTACTTC. Full variable domain (missing parts from reference TRBV7-7 and TRBJ2-5): GAGVSQSPRYKVTKRGQDVTLRCDPISSHATLYWYQQALGQGPEFLTYFNYEAQPDKSGLPSDRFSAERPEGSISTLTIQRTEQRDSAMYRCASSFWTGETQYFGPGTRLLVL.

The rearrangement joins TRBV29-1 to TRBJ1-4, with 8 bases lining up with TRBD1. Germline V gene sequence: CDR1 SQVTM, CDR2 ANQGSEA. With 6 bases clipped from V and 5 bases from J, the junction kept 8 bases outside the gene matches. There are 14 residues in the CDR3. The CDR3 DNA reads as TGCAGCGTCCCAGGGACAGGTGGGAATGAAAAACTGTTTTTT. Amino acids: CSVPGTGGNEKLFF.

The chain employs TRBV30 and TRBJ1-2; D unclear. In germline, CDR1 is GTSNPN, CDR2 SVGIG (reference sequence). This CDR3 comprises 11 residues. Between the trimmed V and J ends, which lost 7 bases and 8 bases, there was a span of 14 bases. CDR3 DNA: TGTGCCTTCCCCGGGGAACGCGGCTACACCTTC. Amino acids: CAFPGERGYTF.

This clone was counted once. The chain recombines TRBV2 with TRBJ1-1, with a tentative D call TRBD1 (5 bases). Per germline, CDR1 SNHLY and CDR2 FYNNEI. Trimming stripped 6 bases from V and 0 bases from J, with 14 bases between. The CDR3 length is 15 residues. The CDR3 nucleotides are TGTGCCAGCAGGGGAAGGGGCCTCATGAACACTGAAGCTTTCTTT. This codes for CASRGRGLMNTEAFF. Drawing the rest from reference TRBV2 and TRBJ1-1, the complete variable domain is EPEVTQTPSHQVTQMGQEVILRCVPISNHLYFYWYRQILGQKVEFLVSFYNNEISEKSEIFDDQFSVERPDGSNFTLKIRSTKLEDSAMYFCASRGRGLMNTEAFFGQGTRLTVV.

The V and J genes are TRBV7-2 and TRBJ1-2; no definite D call. Trimming shortened V by 5 bases and J by 4 bases, and 14 bases separated the two germline ends. CDR1 and CDR2 (germline): SGHTA, FQGNSA. The CDR3 extends over 14 amino acids. CDR3 residues: CASSPGAIPYGYTF. The CDR3, as DNA: TGTGCCAGCAGCCCCGGAGCTATCCCCTATGGCTACACCTTC.

The genes are TRBV5-4 and TRBJ2-5, with D perhaps matching TRBD1 (5 bases). The end of the DNA fits TRBJ2-7 better, so the J call may be wrong. Per germline, CDR1 SGHNT and CDR2 YYREEE (reference sequence). CDR3 length equals 12 residues. The CDR3 loop reads CASRRDSYEQYF. DNA of the CDR3: TGTGCCAGCAGGAGAGACAGCTACGAGCAGTACTTC.

The rearrangement joins TRBV28 to TRBJ2-1; no firm D call. The length of the CDR3 is 12 residues. Trimming removed 5 bases at V and 10 bases at J, with 12 bases between. The V gene's germline CDR1 is MDHEN and CDR2 SYDVKM. In DNA, the CDR3 is TGTGCCAGCAGTGACCTGGTGGGCGAGCAGTTCTTC. It encodes CASSDLVGEQFF.

J is TRBJ1-5 and V is TRBV7-9; tentative D call: TRBD1 (6 bases). Per the germline V gene, CDR1 is SEHNR and CDR2 is FQNEAQ (reference sequence). The germline V and J ends were trimmed by 4 bases and 5 bases, with 15 bases remaining between them. The CDR3 runs to 15 residues. The CDR3 bases are TGTGCCAGCAGCTCAGCAGGGGATACTTATCAGCCCCAGCATTTT. It specifies CASSSAGDTYQPQHF.

For the CDR3, the DNA is TGTGCCAGCAGTTACTCGAATCCCGGACAAGGCTACACCTTC. It yields the protein CASSYSNPGQGYTF. The chain is built from TRBV6-6 and TRBJ1-2; TRBD1 might be the D (5 bases). The ends were cut back, 0 bases at V and 8 bases at J, with 13 bases in the middle. CDR1 MNHNY and CDR2 SVGAGI come from the germline V gene (reference sequence). CDR3 size: 14 residues.

This clone was seen only once. This chain uses TRBV9 with TRBJ2-1; a weak D match, TRBD1 (5 bases). CDR1 SGDLS and CDR2 YYNGEE come from the germline V gene. The V gene lost 5 bases and the J gene lost 5 bases, with 11 bases spanning the gap. This CDR3 comprises 13 residues. The DNA of the CDR3 is TGTGCCAGCAGTTTGGGGCTCCACAATGAGCAGTTCTTC. It codes for CASSLGLHNEQFF.

The CDR3 DNA follows: TGCAGCGCCCGGGGGGACTCCGGCTCCTACAATGAGCAGTTCTTC. Residues: CSARGDSGSYNEQFF. The V gene is TRBV29-1, the J gene TRBJ2-1; TRBD2 matches at 7 bases. CDR3 length: 15 amino acids. Per the germline V gene, CDR1 is SQVTM and CDR2 is ANQGSEA. Trimming removed 7 bases from V and 0 bases from J; junction bases left unmatched: 9.

There are a few counts of this clone. V and J are TRBV5-4 and TRBJ1-1, with unresolved D. Germline CDR1 is SGHNT and CDR2 is YYREEE (reference sequence). The CDR3 has 12 residues. The germline V and J ends were trimmed by 7 bases and 1 base, with 8 bases remaining between them. The CDR3 region has the DNA TGTGCCAGCGGAGACTGGAACACTGAAGCTTTCTTT. Residues: CASGDWNTEAFF.

In DNA form, the CDR3 reads TGCGCCAGCAGCCAAGCTATTATCGGCGCGGGGCACTATGGCTACACCTTC. It codes for CASSQAIIGAGHYGYTF. The chain links TRBV4-1 to TRBJ1-2; tentatively, D is TRBD1 (5 bases). Germline V gene data show CDR1 as MGHRA and CDR2 as YSYEKL. The length of the CDR3 is 17 residues. V shed 1 base and J shed 3 bases, with 18 bases lying between them.

The V call is TRBV2, the J call TRBJ1-3; 7 bases agree with TRBD1. The germline gives CDR1 SNHLY, CDR2 FYNNEI. V dropped 6 bases and J dropped 2; count of bases not matched to a gene: 4. This CDR3 has 14 amino acids. CDR3 amino acids: CASRTGSAGNTIYF. The CDR3 coding sequence is TGTGCCAGCAGGACAGGGTCCGCTGGAAACACCATATATTTT.